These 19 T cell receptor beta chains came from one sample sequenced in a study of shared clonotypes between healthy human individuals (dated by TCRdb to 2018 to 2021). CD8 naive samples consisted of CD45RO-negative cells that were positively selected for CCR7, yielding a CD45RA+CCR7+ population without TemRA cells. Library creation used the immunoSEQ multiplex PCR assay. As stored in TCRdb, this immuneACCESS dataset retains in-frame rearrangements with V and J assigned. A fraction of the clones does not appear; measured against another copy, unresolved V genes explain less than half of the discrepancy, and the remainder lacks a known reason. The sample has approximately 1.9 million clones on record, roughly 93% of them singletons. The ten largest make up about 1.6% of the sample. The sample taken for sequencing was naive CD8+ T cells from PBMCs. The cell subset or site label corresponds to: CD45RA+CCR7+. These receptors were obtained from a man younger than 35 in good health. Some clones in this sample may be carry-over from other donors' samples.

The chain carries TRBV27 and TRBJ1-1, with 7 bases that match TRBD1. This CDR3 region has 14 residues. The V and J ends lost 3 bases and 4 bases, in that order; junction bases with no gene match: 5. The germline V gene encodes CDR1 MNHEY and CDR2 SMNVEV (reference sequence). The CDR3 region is CASSFQGVFTEAFF. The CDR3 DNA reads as TGTGCCAGCAGTTTCCAGGGGGTATTCACTGAAGCTTTCTTT.

The CDR3 DNA sequence: TGCGCCAGCAGCTCCTGGACAGGGGGCTCCTACAATGAGCAGTTCTTC. It is translated as CASSSWTGGSYNEQFF. This chain connects TRBV5-1 to TRBJ2-1, with 10 bases aligning to TRBD1. CDR1 and CDR2 from the germline V gene are SGHRS and YFSETQ. The CDR3 extends over 16 amino acids. Germline trimming cut 3 bases from V and 0 bases from J; bases unmatched to any gene: 3.

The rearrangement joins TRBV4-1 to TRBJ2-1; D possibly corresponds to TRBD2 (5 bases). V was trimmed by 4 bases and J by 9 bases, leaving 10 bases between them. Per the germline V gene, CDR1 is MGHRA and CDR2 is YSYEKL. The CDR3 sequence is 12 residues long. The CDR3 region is CASSLQRSEQFF. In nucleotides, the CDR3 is TGCGCCAGCAGCCTCCAGCGGAGTGAGCAGTTCTTC.

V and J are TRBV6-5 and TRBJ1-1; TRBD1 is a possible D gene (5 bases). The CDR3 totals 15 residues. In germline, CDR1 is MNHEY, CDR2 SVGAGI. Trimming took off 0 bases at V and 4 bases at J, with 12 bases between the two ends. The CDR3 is CASSYSEGPRTEAFF. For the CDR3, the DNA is TGTGCCAGCAGTTACTCGGAGGGGCCTCGCACTGAAGCTTTCTTT.

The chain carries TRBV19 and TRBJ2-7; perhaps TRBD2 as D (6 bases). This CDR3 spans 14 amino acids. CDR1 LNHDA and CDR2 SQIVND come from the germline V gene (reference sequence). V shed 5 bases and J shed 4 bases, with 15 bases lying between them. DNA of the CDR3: TGTGCCAGTAGTGAAACGGGAGAGGGGTACGAGCAGTACTTC. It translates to CASSETGEGYEQYF.

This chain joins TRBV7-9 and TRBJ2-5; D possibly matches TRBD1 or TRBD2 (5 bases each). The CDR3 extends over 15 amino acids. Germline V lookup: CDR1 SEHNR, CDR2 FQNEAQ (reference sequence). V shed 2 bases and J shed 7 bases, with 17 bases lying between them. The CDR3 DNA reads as TGTGCCAGCAGCTTACTTCCCGGGGCCGAGGGGACCCAGTACTTC. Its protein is CASSLLPGAEGTQYF. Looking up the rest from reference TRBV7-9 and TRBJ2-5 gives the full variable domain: DTGVSQNPRHKITKRGQNVTFRCDPISEHNRLYWYRQTLGQGPEFLTYFQNEAQLEKSRLLSDRFSAERPKGSFSTLEIQRTEQGDSAMYLCASSLLPGAEGTQYFGPGTRLLVL.

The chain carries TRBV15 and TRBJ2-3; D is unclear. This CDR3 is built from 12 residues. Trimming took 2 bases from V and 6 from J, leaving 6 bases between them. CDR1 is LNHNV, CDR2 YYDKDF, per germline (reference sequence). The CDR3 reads CATSRTKDTQYF. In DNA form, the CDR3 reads TGTGCCACCAGCAGAACTAAGGATACGCAGTATTTT.

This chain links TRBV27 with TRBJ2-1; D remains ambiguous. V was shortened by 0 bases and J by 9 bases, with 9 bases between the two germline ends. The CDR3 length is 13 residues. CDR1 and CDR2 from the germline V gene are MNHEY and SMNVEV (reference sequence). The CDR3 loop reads CASSLSGYGEQFF. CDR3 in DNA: TGTGCCAGCAGTTTATCAGGGTATGGTGAGCAGTTCTTC.

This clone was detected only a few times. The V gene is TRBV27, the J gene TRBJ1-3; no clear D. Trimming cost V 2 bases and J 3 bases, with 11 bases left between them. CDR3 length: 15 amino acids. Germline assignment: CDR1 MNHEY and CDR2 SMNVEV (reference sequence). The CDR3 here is CASSLGTGHGNTIYF. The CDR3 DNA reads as TGTGCCAGCAGTTTAGGTACCGGTCATGGAAACACCATATATTTT.

The CDR3 loop reads CASRGIGGIQETQYF. The CDR3 DNA reads TGTGCCAGCAGGGGGATCGGCGGGATACAAGAGACCCAGTACTTC. The chain links TRBV6-1 to TRBJ2-5, with D perhaps matching TRBD2 (6 bases). V shed 6 bases and J shed 2 bases, with 16 bases lying between them. Per the germline V gene, CDR1 is MNHNS and CDR2 is SASEGT. The CDR3 is made up of 15 amino acids.

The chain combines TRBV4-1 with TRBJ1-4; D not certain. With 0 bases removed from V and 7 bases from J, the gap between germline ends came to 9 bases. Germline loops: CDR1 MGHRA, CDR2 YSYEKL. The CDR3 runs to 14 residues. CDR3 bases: TGCGCCAGCAGCCAAGATAGGAGCGGTGAAAAACTGTTTTTT. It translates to CASSQDRSGEKLFF.

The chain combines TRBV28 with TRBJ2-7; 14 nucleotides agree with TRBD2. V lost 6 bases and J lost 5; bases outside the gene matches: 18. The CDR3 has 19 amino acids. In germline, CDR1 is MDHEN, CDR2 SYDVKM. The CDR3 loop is CASSSSRGTSGSWINEQYF. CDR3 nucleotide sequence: TGTGCCAGCAGCTCAAGTCGGGGGACTAGCGGGAGTTGGATCAACGAGCAGTACTTC.

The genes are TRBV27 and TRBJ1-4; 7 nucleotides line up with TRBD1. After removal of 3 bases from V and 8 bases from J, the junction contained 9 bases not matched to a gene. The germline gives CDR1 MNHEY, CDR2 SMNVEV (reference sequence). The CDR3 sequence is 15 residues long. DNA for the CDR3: TGTGCCAGCAGTTTGGAAGTGACAGGGAGAGAAAAACTGTTTTTT. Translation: CASSLEVTGREKLFF.

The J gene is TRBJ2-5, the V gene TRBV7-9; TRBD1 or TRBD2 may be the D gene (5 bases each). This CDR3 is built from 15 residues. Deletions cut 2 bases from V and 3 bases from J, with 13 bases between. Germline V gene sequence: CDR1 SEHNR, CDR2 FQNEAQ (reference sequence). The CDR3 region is CASSLSRGAKETQYF. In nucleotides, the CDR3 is TGTGCCAGCAGCTTAAGTAGGGGAGCAAAAGAGACCCAGTACTTC.

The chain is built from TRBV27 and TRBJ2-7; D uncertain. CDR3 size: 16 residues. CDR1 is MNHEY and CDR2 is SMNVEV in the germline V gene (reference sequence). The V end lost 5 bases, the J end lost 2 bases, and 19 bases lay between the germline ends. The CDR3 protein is CASSLTVDFFPYEQYF. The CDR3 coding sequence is TGTGCCAGCAGTCTCACGGTGGATTTTTTCCCCTACGAGCAGTACTTC.

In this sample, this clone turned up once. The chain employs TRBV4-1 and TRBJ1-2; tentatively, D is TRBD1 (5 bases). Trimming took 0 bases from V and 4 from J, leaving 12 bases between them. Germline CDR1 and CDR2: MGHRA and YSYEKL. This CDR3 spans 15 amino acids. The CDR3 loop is CASSQEVGGFYGYTF. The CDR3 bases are TGCGCCAGCAGCCAAGAGGTCGGGGGTTTCTATGGCTACACCTTC.

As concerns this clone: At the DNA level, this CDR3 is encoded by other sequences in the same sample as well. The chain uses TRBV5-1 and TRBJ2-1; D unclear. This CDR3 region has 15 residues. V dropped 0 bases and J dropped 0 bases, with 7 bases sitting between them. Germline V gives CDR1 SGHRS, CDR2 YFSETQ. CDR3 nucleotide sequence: TGCGCCAGCAGCTTGGCTCCCAGCTCCTACAATGAGCAGTTCTTC. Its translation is CASSLAPSSYNEQFF.

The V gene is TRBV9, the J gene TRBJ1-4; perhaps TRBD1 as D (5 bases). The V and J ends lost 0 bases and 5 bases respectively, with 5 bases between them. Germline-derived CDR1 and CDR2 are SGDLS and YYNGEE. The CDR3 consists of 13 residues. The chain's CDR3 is CASSVGQNEKLFF. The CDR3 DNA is TGTGCCAGCAGCGTAGGACAGAATGAAAAACTGTTTTTT.

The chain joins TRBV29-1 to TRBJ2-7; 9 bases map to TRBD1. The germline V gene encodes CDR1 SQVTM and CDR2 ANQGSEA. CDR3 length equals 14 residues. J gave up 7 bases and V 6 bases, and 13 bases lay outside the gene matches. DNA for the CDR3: TGCAGCGTGACTAAGGGACAGGGAGGCCTTGAGCAGTACTTC. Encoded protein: CSVTKGQGGLEQYF.